The 27 T cell receptor beta chains in this list originate from one sample, sequenced in a study of beta chain features in type 1 diabetes. These receptors have no known antigen. General study results and limits: Shortening of TCRB CDR3s, moderate but significant, appeared in all four CD4+ subsets of Type 1 diabetes patients.

All of the isolated RNA was reverse transcribed, so expressed TCRB transcripts were sequenced. Sequenced by immunoSEQ multiplex PCR; TCRdb stores in-frame clones only, minus some. This table has 52,000 or so clones, 40% to 60% appearing once. Input material: Tregs from blood. The receptors here all came from a woman between 40 and 50 years old with type 1 diabetes.

The chain combines TRBV4-2 with TRBJ2-3; 7 nucleotides agree with TRBD2. V was pared by 0 bases and J by 6 bases, with 12 bases of the junction left unmatched. The CDR3 loop spans 17 amino acids. Germline V gives CDR1 LGHNA, CDR2 YNFKEQ. The CDR3: CASSQDAATSSWDTQYF. The CDR3, as DNA: TGTGCCAGCAGCCAAGATGCGGCGACTAGCTCCTGGGATACGCAGTATTTT.

This clone was seen only a few times. V gene TRBV5-6 combines with J gene TRBJ1-1, with a weak D call TRBD1 (5 bases). Germline CDR1 SGHDT, CDR2 YYEEEE. This CDR3 has 11 amino acids. Trimming left V 5 bases short and J 8 bases short, with 10 bases between. The CDR3 nucleotides read TGTGCCAGCAGGGGTCAGGGAGAAGCTTTCTTT. This sequence encodes CASRGQGEAFF.

The sample holds a few counts of this clone. The chain uses TRBV29-1 and TRBJ1-1, with D maybe TRBD1 (6 bases). This CDR3 has 13 residues. The germline V gene has CDR1 SQVTM and CDR2 ANQGSEA. Trimming cost V 3 bases and J 4 bases, with 12 bases left between them. CDR3 in amino acids: CSVDTGTGTEAFF. The CDR3 nucleotides read TGCAGCGTTGATACAGGGACGGGCACTGAAGCTTTCTTT.

J is TRBJ2-1 and V is TRBV27; 8 nucleotides line up with TRBD1. The CDR3 is made up of 18 amino acids. Trimming cost V 4 bases and J 2 bases; bases outside gene matches: 13. Looked up from germline, CDR1 is MNHEY and CDR2 is SMNVEV (reference sequence). The CDR3 DNA sequence: TGTGCCAGCAGTTCCCGGAGAGGCGACAGGGGAACCTACAATGAGCAGTTCTTC. Protein sequence: CASSSRRGDRGTYNEQFF.

This clone was observed once. The CDR3 region is CASSLDQRADTQYF. CDR3 coding DNA: TGTGCCAGCAGCTTAGACCAACGGGCAGATACGCAGTATTTT. The genes are TRBV7-2 and TRBJ2-3; D gene unclear. The CDR3 contains 14 residues. Trimming removed 1 base at V and 4 bases at J, with 9 bases between. In germline, CDR1 is SGHTA, CDR2 FQGNSA.

The chain has TRBV11-3 and TRBJ2-1; possible D gene TRBD2, 6 bases. Germline CDR1 reads SGHNT; CDR2 reads YENEEA. The length of the CDR3 is 12 residues. Trimming shortened V by 4 bases and J by 5 bases, and 6 bases separated the two germline ends. CDR3 in DNA: TGTGCCAGCAGCTCGGGGGACAATGAGCAGTTCTTC. Translating gives CASSSGDNEQFF. The whole variable domain, filled in from reference TRBV11-3 and TRBJ2-1, reads EAGVVQSPRYKIIEKKQPVAFWCNPISGHNTLYWYLQNLGQGPELLIRYENEEAVDDSQLPKDRFSAERLKGVDSTLKIQPAELGDSAVYLCASSSGDNEQFFGPGTRLTVL.

This chain links TRBV7-2 with TRBJ1-2; a weak D match, TRBD1 (5 bases). This CDR3 has 15 amino acids. V dropped 0 bases and J dropped 6 bases, with 14 bases sitting between them. CDR1 is SGHTA and CDR2 is FQGNSA in the germline V gene. The CDR3 region is CASSLAGGPEDGYTF. For the CDR3, the DNA is TGTGCCAGCAGCTTAGCGGGGGGTCCCGAGGATGGCTACACCTTC.

The chain combines TRBV11-1 with TRBJ2-7; a possible D gene is TRBD1 (6 bases). V gave up 6 bases and J gave up 4 bases, with 16 bases separating them. This CDR3 is built from 14 residues. The germline V gene encodes CDR1 SGHAT and CDR2 FQDESV (reference sequence). The CDR3 coding sequence is TGTGCCAGCAGTCCCGACAGGTCTCTTTACGAGCAGTACTTC. Residues: CASSPDRSLYEQYF.

J is TRBJ2-1 and V is TRBV19; 10 bases are shared with TRBD2. V lost 5 bases and J lost 9; bases outside the gene matches: 13. The CDR3 contains 16 residues. Germline loops: CDR1 LNHDA, CDR2 SQIVND (reference sequence). The chain's CDR3 is CASSPSRLAGVVEQFF. CDR3 in DNA: TGTGCCAGTAGTCCGTCGAGGCTAGCGGGAGTCGTTGAGCAGTTCTTC.

Comment on this clone: At one end, the junction sequence differs from germline, possibly due to a read error. The identical CDR3 is also encoded by other nucleotide sequences in the sample. The genes are TRBV25-1 and TRBJ1-4; D is perhaps TRBD1 (5 bases). The CDR3 runs 16 residues. Germline assignment: CDR1 MGHDK and CDR2 SYGVNS. This CDR3 reads CASSGRQIATNEKLFF. The CDR3 region has the DNA TGTGCCAGCAGTGGAAGACAGATTGCAACTAACGAAAAACTGTTTTTT.

This clone was found once. J is TRBJ1-5 and V is TRBV15; 7 bases are a match to TRBD1. The junction had 5 bases not matched to a gene; V was cut back by 3 bases and J by 6 bases. The length of the CDR3 is 14 residues. CDR1 and CDR2 from the germline V gene are LNHNV and YYDKDF (reference sequence). This CDR3 is CATSSLRGRQPQHF. The CDR3 DNA follows: TGTGCCACCAGCAGTTTAAGGGGGCGTCAGCCCCAGCATTTT.

As DNA, the CDR3 is TGTGCCAGCAGCCGGATCGGAGAGGAGGAGACCCAGTACTTC. This sequence encodes CASSRIGEEETQYF. The chain has TRBV14 and TRBJ2-5; no reliable D call. V was trimmed by 4 bases and J by 5 bases, leaving 14 bases between them. The CDR3 extends over 14 amino acids. Germline lookup yields CDR1 SGHDN and CDR2 FVKESK.

This clone was recorded a few times. This chain connects TRBV7-6 to TRBJ1-2; no clear D. V gave up 2 bases and J gave up 8 bases, with 12 bases separating them. The CDR3 is made up of 13 amino acids. The germline V gene has CDR1 SGHVS and CDR2 FNYEAQ. The CDR3 DNA is TGTGCCAGCAGCTTAATTGAGGGTGGCGGCTACACCTTC. Residues: CASSLIEGGGYTF.

The chain links TRBV18 to TRBJ2-1, with a possible D match to TRBD1 (6 bases). The CDR3 consists of 14 residues. CDR1 KGHSH and CDR2 LQKENI come from the germline V gene. V was shortened by 5 bases and J by 4 bases, with 12 bases between the two germline ends. CDR3 region: CASSRDGQYNEQFF. The DNA for the CDR3 is TGTGCCAGCTCAAGGGACGGACAGTACAATGAGCAGTTCTTC.

This clone has only a few counts. The genes are TRBV27 and TRBJ1-1; possibly TRBD1 for D (5 bases). The CDR3 has 14 residues. Germline CDR1 MNHEY, CDR2 SMNVEV (reference sequence). V was pared by 10 bases and J by 5 bases, with 20 bases between. Here the CDR3 reads CATKWQGRGTEAFF. The CDR3 DNA reads TGTGCCACCAAATGGCAGGGAAGAGGAACTGAAGCTTTCTTT.

This sequence joins TRBV4-3 and TRBJ1-6, with D hard to call. The CDR3 runs to 13 residues. Trimming stripped 1 base from V and 10 bases from J, with 8 bases between. The germline V gene has CDR1 LGHNA and CDR2 YSLEER. The DNA for the CDR3 is TGCGCCAGCAGCCAAGTCGGTGCCTCACCCCTCCACTTT. It is translated as CASSQVGASPLHF.

The CDR3 region is CASSFASYNEQFF. DNA of the CDR3: TGTGCCAGCAGCTTTGCCAGTTACAATGAGCAGTTCTTC. The chain combines TRBV7-3 with TRBJ2-1; D uncertain. Looked up from germline, CDR1 is SGHTA and CDR2 is FQGTGA. Trimming cost V 3 bases and J 4 bases, with 7 bases left between them. The CDR3 is 13 residues long. The full variable domain, in which reference TRBV7-3 and TRBJ2-1 provide the parts outside the CDR3, is GAGVSQTPSNKVTEKGKYVELRCDPISGHTALYWYRQSLGQGPEFLIYFQGTGAADDSGLPNDRFFAVRPEGSVSTLKIQRTERGDSAVYLCASSFASYNEQFFGPGTRLTVL.

With regard to this clone: Sequence at one end of the junction differs from germline and may be a read error. J is TRBJ1-2 and V is TRBV4-1; D may be TRBD1 (5 bases). Germline values: CDR1 MGHRA, CDR2 YSYEKL. The CDR3 length is 15 residues. This CDR3 reads CASSQDRRDYYGYAF. The CDR3, as DNA: TGCGCCAGCAGCCAAGATCGACGGGACTACTATGGCTACGCCTTC.

The chain employs TRBV27 and TRBJ2-7; 8 bases agree with TRBD2. This CDR3 contains 14 residues. The germline V gene has CDR1 MNHEY and CDR2 SMNVEV (reference sequence). Germline trimming cut 4 bases from V and 0 bases from J; bases unmatched to any gene: 2. The CDR3 spells CASSWGTSSYEQYF. The CDR3 coding sequence is TGTGCCAGCAGTTGGGGGACTAGCTCCTACGAGCAGTACTTC.

This clone was observed a single time. V and J are TRBV18 and TRBJ2-1; 7 positions match TRBD2. The V segment lost 8 bases and the J segment 4 bases; nucleotides outside the gene matches: 5. CDR3 length: 13 amino acids. Germline CDR1 is KGHSH and CDR2 is LQKENI. The CDR3 DNA is TGTGCCAGCGTCCGGGACTATTACAATGAGCAGTTCTTC. Translation: CASVRDYYNEQFF.

V gene TRBV5-4 combines with J gene TRBJ1-1, with 7 bases fitting TRBD1. This CDR3 region has 12 residues. J gave up 10 bases and V 4 bases, and 7 bases lay outside the gene matches. Germline V gene lookup returns CDR1 SGHNT and CDR2 YYREEE (reference sequence). This CDR3 is CASSSTGVAAFF. Written as DNA, the CDR3 is TGTGCCAGCAGCAGTACAGGGGTTGCAGCTTTCTTT.

This clone was recorded many times. The CDR3 DNA reads TGTGCCAGCAAAAGGGGGGGCTCTGGGGCCAACGTCCTGACTTTC. Amino acids: CASKRGGSGANVLTF. This chain uses TRBV14 with TRBJ2-6; tentative D call: TRBD2 (7 bases). Germline loops: CDR1 SGHDN, CDR2 FVKESK. This CDR3 is built from 15 residues. V was cut by 7 bases and J by 0 bases, with 10 bases left in between.

The sample holds a few counts of this clone. The V and J genes are TRBV28 and TRBJ1-3; D is ambiguous. With 0 bases removed from V and 3 bases from J, the gap between germline ends came to 15 bases. The CDR3 runs to 17 residues. CDR1 and CDR2 (germline): MDHEN, SYDVKM. The CDR3 is CASSLWSGQVNGNTIYF. The DNA for the CDR3 is TGTGCCAGCAGTTTATGGAGCGGGCAGGTGAATGGAAACACCATATATTTT.

The rearrangement uses TRBV28 and TRBJ2-3; TRBD2 matches 8 bases. CDR1 is MDHEN and CDR2 is SYDVKM in the germline V gene. The CDR3 has 15 amino acids. V gave up 7 bases and J gave up 7 bases; unmatched junction bases: 13. The CDR3 loop is CASTLGQRGRYTQYF. The CDR3 nucleotides are TGTGCCAGCACCCTAGGTCAGCGGGGGAGGTATACGCAGTATTTT.

V is TRBV6-6 and J is TRBJ2-7; TRBD2 aligns across 9 bases. CDR3 length equals 15 residues. V dropped 8 bases and J dropped 2; count of bases not matched to a gene: 10. CDR1 and CDR2 (germline): MNHNY, SVGAGI (reference sequence). In DNA, the CDR3 is TGTGCCAGCCACGGGAGTCTAGCGGGGACCTACGAGCAGTACTTC. The encoded protein is CASHGSLAGTYEQYF.

The V call is TRBV6-6, the J call TRBJ1-2, with a possible D match to TRBD1 (6 bases). The CDR3 sequence is 15 residues long. Trimming stripped 8 bases from V and 6 bases from J, with 22 bases between. Germline-derived CDR1 and CDR2 are MNHNY and SVGAGI (reference sequence). Here the CDR3 reads CASHLFTGGGNGYTF. The CDR3 coding sequence is TGTGCCAGCCACCTATTTACGGGGGGCGGGAATGGCTACACCTTC.

The chain joins TRBV6-6 to TRBJ2-7; 13 bases are shared with TRBD2. Germline values: CDR1 MNHNY, CDR2 SVGAGI (reference sequence). J was trimmed by 7 bases and V by 5 bases; bases with no gene match: 5. This CDR3 contains 14 residues. CDR3 nucleotides: TGTGCCAGCAGTACTAGCGGGAGGGGAGTGGAGCAGTACTTC. It is translated as CASSTSGRGVEQYF.